The present TCR beta chain was sequenced within a study of cytomegalovirus exposure and HLA in healthy donors. Study as a whole: The use of the same platform for the approximately 130 validation repertoires and the roughly 630 first-cohort repertoires was reported by a later analysis. Study-wide results and limits: Subsequent analysis showed first-cohort TCR clusters tending to co-occur in 120 validation repertoires. Reported performance of the classifier showed diagnosis of cytomegalovirus status with high specificity and sensitivity.

The method was immunoSEQ multiplex PCR; TCRdb's version includes in-frame clones alone and lacks a portion of them. Seen here are fewer than 200,000 clones, roughly four fifths observed once, and the top ten hold approximately 2.9%. This CDR3 contains 15 residues. Looked up from germline, CDR1 is SGHDN and CDR2 is FVKESK. V was clipped by 4 bases and J by 0 bases; unmatched bases: 3. About this clone itself: Its antigen is still unknown.

The gene calls are TRBV14 and TRBJ2-1; 7 positions match TRBD2. The sequence came from a woman younger than 35 in good health and CMV-seropositive. Material: PBMCs. CDR3 sequence (DNA): TGTGCCAGCAGCCGGGGGGGGACCTCCTACAATGAGCAGTTCTTC. Protein sequence: CASSRGGTSYNEQFF.